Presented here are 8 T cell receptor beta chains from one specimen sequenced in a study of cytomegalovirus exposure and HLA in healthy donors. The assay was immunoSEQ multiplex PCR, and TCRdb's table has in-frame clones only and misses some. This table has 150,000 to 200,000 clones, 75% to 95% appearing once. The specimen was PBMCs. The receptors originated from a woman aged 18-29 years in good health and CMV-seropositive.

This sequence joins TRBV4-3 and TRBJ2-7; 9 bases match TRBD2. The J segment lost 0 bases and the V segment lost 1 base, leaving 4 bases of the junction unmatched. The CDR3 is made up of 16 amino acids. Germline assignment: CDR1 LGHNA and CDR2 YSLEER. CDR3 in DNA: TGCGCCAGCAGCCAAGGACTTAGCGGGAGCTCCTACGAGCAGTACTTC. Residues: CASSQGLSGSSYEQYF.

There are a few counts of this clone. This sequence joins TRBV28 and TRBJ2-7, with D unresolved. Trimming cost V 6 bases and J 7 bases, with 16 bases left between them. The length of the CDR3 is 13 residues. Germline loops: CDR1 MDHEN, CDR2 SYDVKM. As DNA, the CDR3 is TGTGCCAGCAGCACGGTGCCCTTTTGGGAGCAGTACTTC. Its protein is CASSTVPFWEQYF.

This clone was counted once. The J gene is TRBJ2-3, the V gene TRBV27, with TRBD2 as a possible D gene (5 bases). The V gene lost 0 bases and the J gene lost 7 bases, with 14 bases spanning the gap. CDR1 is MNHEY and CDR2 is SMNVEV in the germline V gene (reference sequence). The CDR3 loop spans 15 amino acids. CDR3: CASSLSYPRDNTQYF. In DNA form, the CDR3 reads TGTGCCAGCAGTTTATCCTACCCACGGGATAATACGCAGTATTTT.

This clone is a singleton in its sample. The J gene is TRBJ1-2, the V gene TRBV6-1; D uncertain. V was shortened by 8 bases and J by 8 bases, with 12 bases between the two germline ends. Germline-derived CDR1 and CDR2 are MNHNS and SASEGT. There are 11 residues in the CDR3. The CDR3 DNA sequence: TGTGCCAGCTCGCCGGTTCGGGGCTACACCTTC. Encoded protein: CASSPVRGYTF.

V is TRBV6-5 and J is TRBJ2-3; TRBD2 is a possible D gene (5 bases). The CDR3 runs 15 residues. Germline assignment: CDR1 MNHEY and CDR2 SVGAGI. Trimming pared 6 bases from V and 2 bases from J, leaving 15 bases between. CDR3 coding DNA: TGTGCCAGCAGACCACTAGGGATGAACACAGATACGCAGTATTTT. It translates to CASRPLGMNTDTQYF.

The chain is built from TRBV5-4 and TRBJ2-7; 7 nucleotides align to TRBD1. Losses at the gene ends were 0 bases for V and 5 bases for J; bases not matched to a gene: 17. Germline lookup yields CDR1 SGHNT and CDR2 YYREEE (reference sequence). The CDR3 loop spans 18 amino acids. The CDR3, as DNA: TGTGCCAGCAGCTTGGGTCTTGGAGGTCCCCAAACAGGGGACGAGCAGTACTTC. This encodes CASSLGLGGPQTGDEQYF.

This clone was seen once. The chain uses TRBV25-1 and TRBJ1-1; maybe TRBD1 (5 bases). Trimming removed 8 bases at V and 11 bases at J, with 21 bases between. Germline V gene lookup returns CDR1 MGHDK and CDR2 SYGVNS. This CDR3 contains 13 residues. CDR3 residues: CASGFGSGGGAFF. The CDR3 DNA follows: TGTGCCAGCGGGTTCGGATCAGGCGGGGGGGCTTTCTTT.

The CDR3 bases are TGTGCCAGCAGTGAACAGGGAAGGAACTATGGCTACACCTTC. It codes for CASSEQGRNYGYTF. The chain joins TRBV2 to TRBJ1-2; a weak D match, TRBD1 (5 bases). The germline V gene has CDR1 SNHLY and CDR2 FYNNEI. V dropped 2 bases and J dropped 2 bases, with 9 bases sitting between them. The CDR3 covers 14 residues.